These 5 T cell receptor beta chains came from one sample sequenced in a study of tumor and adjacent non-tumor tissue in lung cancer. The template was RNA from unsorted bulk tissue. Distant lung tissue was collected more than 3 cm away from the tumor edge. A modified ARM-PCR protocol with three rounds of nested PCR amplified TCRbeta. TCRdb reanalysed the multiplex PCR reads using MiXCR and keeps one entry per CDR3 protein. In the table there are roughly 49,000 distinct CDR3 sequences, about 70% of which are singletons. The sequencing input was distant non-tumor lung tissue. The source is a woman aged 55-69 years with non-small cell lung cancer.

Concerning this clonotype: A read error may produce the germline difference seen at one junction end. The chain combines TRBV7-9 with TRBJ1-2; D call uncertain. The germline CDR1 and CDR2 sequences are SEHNR and FQNEAQ (reference sequence). This CDR3 comprises 14 residues. CDR3 loop: CAISLPGARAGYTF. The CDR3 DNA sequence: TGTGCCATCAGCTTACCAGGAGCTAGGGCTGGCTACACCTTC.

Comment on this clonotype: Given the absence of the conserved phenylalanine or tryptophan at the CDR3 end, a read error is likely. It is unclear where the CDR3 begins or ends on the DNA, so no DNA is shown, and the CDR3 is as TCRdb lists it. The gene calls are TRBV11-3 and TRBJ1-1; the table's TRBD1 call for D was not verified on the DNA. Including both end residues, the CDR3 is 14 amino acids long. Germline CDR1 SGHNT, CDR2 YENEEA. Here the CDR3 reads CASSAPGSHTETFV.

Regarding this clonotype: No conserved phenylalanine or tryptophan is present at the end of the CDR3, so a read error is the likely explanation. Because the CDR3's place on the DNA is in doubt, the DNA is left out and the CDR3 is given as listed by TCRdb. The chain employs TRBV29-1 and TRBJ1-6; the table gives TRBD1 as D, unverified against the DNA. Including both end residues, the CDR3 is 13 amino acids long. Germline loops: CDR1 SQVTM, CDR2 ANQGSEA. The CDR3 sequence is CSVAAGMNSPLHI.

This sequence joins TRBV28 and TRBJ2-3; 8 positions match TRBD2. V trimming: 9 bases; J trimming: 10 bases; junction bases outside the gene matches: 9. In germline, CDR1 is MDHEN, CDR2 SYDVKM. The CDR3 contains 12 residues. The CDR3 DNA is TGTGCCAGAAGCGACGGGGGGGATGCGCAGTATTTT. As protein: CARSDGGDAQYF.

Comment on this clonotype: The conserved final phenylalanine or tryptophan is absent from the CDR3, which likely points to a read error. Because the CDR3's place on the DNA is in doubt, the DNA is left out and the CDR3 is given as listed by TCRdb. The CDR3 region is CASSLDTGTCEQHY. V and J are TRBV11-3 and TRBJ2-7; the D call in the table, TRBD1, was not verified against the DNA. CDR1 is SGHNT and CDR2 is YENEEA in the germline V gene. From its first to its last residue, the CDR3 has 14 amino acids.